This T cell receptor (beta chain) was captured in a study of blood T cell repertoires in COVID-19. Across the whole study: Samples taken during acute and convalescent COVID-19 were collected in the United States, Italy and Spain. The cDNA or gDNA used as material had been derived from T cells, B-cell-depleted T cells, or PBMCs.

The CDR3 is made up of 14 amino acids. Germline trimming cut 7 bases from V and 2 bases from J; bases unmatched to any gene: 6. CDR1 and CDR2 from the germline V gene are MNHNY and SVGAGI (reference sequence). Patients of the Seattle cohort, enrolled during active infection, were followed longitudinally. Per the study methods: The authors estimated nucleated cell counts from reference gene primer amplification. Assay used: immunoSEQ multiplex PCR; TCRdb lists only in-frame clones, some missing. V and J calls and clone size follow that table, whereas D and trimming were derived from the DNA. The repertoire has over 400,000 clones, roughly nine tenths of them found once; the top ten carry under 8.5%.

Material for sequencing was peripheral blood. The rearrangement joins TRBV6-6 to TRBJ2-3, with TRBD2 matching 7 bases. The TCR sequence derives from a woman aged 45-60 years with COVID-19, enrolled during active disease. CDR3 in amino acids: CASTTSGVTDTQYF. CDR3 coding DNA: TGTGCCAGCACGACCAGCGGGGTCACAGATACGCAGTATTTT.